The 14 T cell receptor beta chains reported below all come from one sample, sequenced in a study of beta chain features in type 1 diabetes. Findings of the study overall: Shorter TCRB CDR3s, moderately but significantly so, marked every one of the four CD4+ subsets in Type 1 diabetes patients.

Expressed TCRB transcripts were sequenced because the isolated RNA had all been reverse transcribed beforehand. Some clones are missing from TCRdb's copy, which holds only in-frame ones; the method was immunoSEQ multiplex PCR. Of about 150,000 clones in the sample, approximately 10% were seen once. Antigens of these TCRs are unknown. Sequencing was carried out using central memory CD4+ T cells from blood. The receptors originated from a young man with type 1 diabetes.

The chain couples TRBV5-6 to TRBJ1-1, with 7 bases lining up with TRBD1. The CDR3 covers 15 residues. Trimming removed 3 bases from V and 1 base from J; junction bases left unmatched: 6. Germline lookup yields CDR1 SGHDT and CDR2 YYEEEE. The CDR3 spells CASSSPGTENTEAFF. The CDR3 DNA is TGTGCCAGCAGCTCTCCCGGGACAGAGAACACTGAAGCTTTCTTT. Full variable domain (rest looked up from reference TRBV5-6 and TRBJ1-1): DAGVTQSPTHLIKTRGQQVTLRCSPKSGHDTVSWYQQALGQGPQFIFQYYEEEERQRGNFPDRFSGHQFPNYSSELNVNALLLGDSALYLCASSSPGTENTEAFFGQGTRLTVV.

The CDR3 DNA follows: TGTGCCAGCTCCCGGGACAGTAGGAACACTGAAGCTTTCTTT. Protein sequence: CASSRDSRNTEAFF. The chain joins TRBV18 to TRBJ1-1, with 7 bases fitting TRBD1. Germline V gives CDR1 KGHSH, CDR2 LQKENI. V lost 6 bases to trimming and J lost 1 base; unmatched junction nucleotides: 5. CDR3 length: 14 amino acids.

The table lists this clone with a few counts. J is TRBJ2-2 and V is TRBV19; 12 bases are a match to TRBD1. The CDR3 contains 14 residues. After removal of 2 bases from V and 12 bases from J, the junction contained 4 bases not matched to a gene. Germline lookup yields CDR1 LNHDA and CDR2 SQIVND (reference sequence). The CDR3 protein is CASSIPGTGGQLFF. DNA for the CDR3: TGTGCCAGTAGTATACCAGGGACAGGGGGCCAGCTGTTTTTT.

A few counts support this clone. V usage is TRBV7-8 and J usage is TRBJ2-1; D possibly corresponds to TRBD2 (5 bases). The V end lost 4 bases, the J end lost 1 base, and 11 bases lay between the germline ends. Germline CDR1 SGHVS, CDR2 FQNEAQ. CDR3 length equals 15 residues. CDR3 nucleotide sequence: TGTGCCAGCAGCTGGCGCGGGCTATCCTACAATGAGCAGTTCTTC. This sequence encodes CASSWRGLSYNEQFF.

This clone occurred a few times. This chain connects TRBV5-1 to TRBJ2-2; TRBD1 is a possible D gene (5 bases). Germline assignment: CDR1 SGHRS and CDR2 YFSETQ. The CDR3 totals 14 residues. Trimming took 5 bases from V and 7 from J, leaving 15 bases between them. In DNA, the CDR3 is TGCGCCAGCAGTTACAGCCTACAGGTCGGGGAGCTGTTTTTT. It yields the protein CASSYSLQVGELFF.

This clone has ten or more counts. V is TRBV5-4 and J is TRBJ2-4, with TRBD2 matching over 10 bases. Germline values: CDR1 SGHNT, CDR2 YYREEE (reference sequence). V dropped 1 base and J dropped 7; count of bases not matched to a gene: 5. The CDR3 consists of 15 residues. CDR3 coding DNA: TGTGCCAGCAGCTTGCTGCTAGCGGGAGAGAACATTCAGTACTTC. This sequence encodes CASSLLLAGENIQYF.

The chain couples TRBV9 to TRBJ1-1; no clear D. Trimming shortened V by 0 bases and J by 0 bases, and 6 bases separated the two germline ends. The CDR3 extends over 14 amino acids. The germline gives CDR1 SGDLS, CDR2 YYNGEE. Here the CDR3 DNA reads TGTGCCAGCAGCGTAGATCCCTTGAACACTGAAGCTTTCTTT. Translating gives CASSVDPLNTEAFF.

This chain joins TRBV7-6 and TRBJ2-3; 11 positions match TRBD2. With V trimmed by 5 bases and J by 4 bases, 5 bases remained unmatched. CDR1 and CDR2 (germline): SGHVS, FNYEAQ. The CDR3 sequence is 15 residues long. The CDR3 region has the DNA TGTGCCAGCAGCCTGGGGACTAGCGGACCAGATACGCAGTATTTT. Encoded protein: CASSLGTSGPDTQYF.

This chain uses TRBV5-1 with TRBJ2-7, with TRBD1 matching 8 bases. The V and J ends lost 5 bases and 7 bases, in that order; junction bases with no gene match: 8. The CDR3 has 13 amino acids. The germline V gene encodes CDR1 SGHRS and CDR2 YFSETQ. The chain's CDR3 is CASRKDRVGEQYF. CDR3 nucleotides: TGCGCCAGCAGGAAGGACAGGGTTGGTGAGCAGTACTTC.

DNA of the CDR3: TGTGCCAGCAGCTTAGTCTCTGCAGGCACCTATGGCTACACCTTC. Amino acid sequence: CASSLVSAGTYGYTF. The chain couples TRBV7-2 to TRBJ1-2; D gene unclear. Germline-derived CDR1 and CDR2 are SGHTA and FQGNSA. Trimming left V 1 base short and J 4 bases short, with 13 bases between. The CDR3 loop spans 15 amino acids.

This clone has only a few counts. This CDR3 reads CASSSGTGKHEQFF. In DNA form, the CDR3 reads TGTGCCAGCAGCTCCGGGACAGGGAAACATGAGCAGTTCTTC. The chain links TRBV7-3 to TRBJ2-1; TRBD1 matches at 9 bases. The CDR3 contains 14 residues. Trimming took 4 bases from V and 8 from J; bases not matched to a gene: 6. Germline-derived CDR1 and CDR2 are SGHTA and FQGTGA.

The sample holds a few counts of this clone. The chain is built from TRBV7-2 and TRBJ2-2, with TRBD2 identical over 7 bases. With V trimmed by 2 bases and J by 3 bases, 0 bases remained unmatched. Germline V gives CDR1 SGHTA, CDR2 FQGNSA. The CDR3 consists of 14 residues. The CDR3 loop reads CASSLTSDTGELFF. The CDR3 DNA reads TGTGCCAGCAGCTTAACTAGCGACACCGGGGAGCTGTTTTTT.

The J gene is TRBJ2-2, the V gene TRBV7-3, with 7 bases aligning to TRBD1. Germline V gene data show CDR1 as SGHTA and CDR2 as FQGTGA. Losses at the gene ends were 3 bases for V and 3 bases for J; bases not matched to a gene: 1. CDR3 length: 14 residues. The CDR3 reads CASSLTGYTGELFF. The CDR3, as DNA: TGTGCCAGCAGCTTGACAGGGTACACCGGGGAGCTGTTTTTT.

The DNA of the CDR3 is TGCGCCAGCAGCCAAGATATCGAGGGCGATCCCTATGGCTACACCTTC. Its translation is CASSQDIEGDPYGYTF. The chain recombines TRBV4-3 with TRBJ1-2; no definite D call. Germline V lookup: CDR1 LGHNA, CDR2 YSLEER. Trimming removed 0 bases from V and 4 bases from J, with 15 bases in between. This CDR3 region has 16 residues.